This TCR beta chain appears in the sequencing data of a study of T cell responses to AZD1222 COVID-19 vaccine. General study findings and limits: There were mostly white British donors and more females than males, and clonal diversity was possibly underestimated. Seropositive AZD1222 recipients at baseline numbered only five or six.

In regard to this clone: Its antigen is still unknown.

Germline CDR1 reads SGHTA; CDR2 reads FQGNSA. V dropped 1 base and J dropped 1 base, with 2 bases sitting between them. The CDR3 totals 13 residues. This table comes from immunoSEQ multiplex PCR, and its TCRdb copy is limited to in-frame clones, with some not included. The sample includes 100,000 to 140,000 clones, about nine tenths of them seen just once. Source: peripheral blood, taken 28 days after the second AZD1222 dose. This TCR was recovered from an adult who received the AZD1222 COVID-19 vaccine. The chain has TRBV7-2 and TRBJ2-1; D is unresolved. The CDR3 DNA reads TGTGCCAGCAGCTTAGTATCCTACAATGAGCAGTTCTTC. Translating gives CASSLVSYNEQFF.